The 21 T cell receptor beta chains given below trace back to one sample, sequenced in a study of cytomegalovirus exposure and HLA in healthy donors. Vbeta (60) and Jbeta (13) primers were used in the PCR. Clones were sequenced by immunoSEQ multiplex PCR, and TCRdb holds only the in-frame ones, with some missing. The repertoire has some 180,000 clones, around 80% of them found once; the top ten carry 1.9%. The specimen was PBMCs. Receptors were obtained from a woman aged 25 to 39 in good health and CMV-seronegative.

This sequence joins TRBV12-5 and TRBJ2-5, with 9 bases fitting TRBD2. This CDR3 is built from 18 residues. Germline CDR1 LGHNT, CDR2 FRNRAP. Trimming removed 4 bases from V and 4 bases from J; junction bases left unmatched: 16. The CDR3 reads CASGWAGVGGGVTETQYF. Here the CDR3 DNA reads TGTGCTAGTGGTTGGGCCGGAGTGGGCGGGGGGGTGACAGAGACCCAGTACTTC.

This chain links TRBV5-1 with TRBJ2-2; perhaps TRBD2 as D (6 bases). The V end was cut by 4 bases, the J end by 0 bases, with 10 bases between. Germline V CDR1 and CDR2: SGHRS, YFSETQ. The CDR3 covers 15 residues. The CDR3 here is CASSTGLSNTGELFF. The CDR3 nucleotides are TGCGCCAGCAGCACGGGACTGTCGAACACCGGGGAGCTGTTTTTT.

The V call is TRBV2, the J call TRBJ2-1; the match to TRBD2 covers 7 bases. V lost 4 bases to trimming and J lost 12 bases; unmatched junction nucleotides: 3. The CDR3 has 11 residues. Germline-derived CDR1 and CDR2 are SNHLY and FYNNEI. The CDR3 nucleotides are TGTGCCAGCAGTGGAACGGGGGGGCAGTTCTTC. Translation: CASSGTGGQFF.

This chain joins TRBV30 and TRBJ1-1; D remains ambiguous. The CDR3 runs 14 residues. Germline loops: CDR1 GTSNPN, CDR2 SVGIG (reference sequence). V lost 3 bases to trimming and J lost 11 bases, with 22 bases between them. CDR3 nucleotides: TGTGCCTGGAGCGAACGCGGCCAGTCGCCGGGGGCTTTCTTT. It yields the protein CAWSERGQSPGAFF.

The chain carries TRBV6-5 and TRBJ1-2; D not resolved. The CDR3 covers 11 residues. Trimming pared 4 bases from V and 5 bases from J, leaving 5 bases between. The germline V gene encodes CDR1 MNHEY and CDR2 SVGAGI. CDR3 protein: CASSSGYGYTF. DNA for the CDR3: TGTGCCAGCAGTTCAGGATATGGCTACACCTTC.

The rearrangement links TRBV18 to TRBJ1-6; 11 nucleotides match TRBD1. CDR1 and CDR2 from the germline V gene are KGHSH and LQKENI. The CDR3 has 16 residues. V shed 3 bases and J 9 bases; nucleotides not matched to a gene: 7. In nucleotides, the CDR3 is TGTGCCAGCTCACCGGGACAGGGGGACGTAAGTTCACCCCTCCACTTT. This translates into CASSPGQGDVSSPLHF.

CDR3 DNA: TGTGCCAGCAGGGTCGGACAGCTTTGGCTGGGGGGGATAACGAACACTGAAGCTTTCTTT. Protein product: CASRVGQLWLGGITNTEAFF. The chain combines TRBV2 with TRBJ1-1; TRBD1 is a possible D gene (6 bases). Germline V gene data show CDR1 as SNHLY and CDR2 as FYNNEI. CDR3 length: 20 residues. Trimming shortened V by 6 bases and J by 1 base, and 30 bases separated the two germline ends. Supplemented by reference TRBV2 and TRBJ1-1, the full variable domain reads EPEVTQTPSHQVTQMGQEVILRCVPISNHLYFYWYRQILGQKVEFLVSFYNNEISEKSEIFDDQFSVERPDGSNFTLKIRSTKLEDSAMYFCASRVGQLWLGGITNTEAFFGQGTRLTVV.

The chain employs TRBV5-8 and TRBJ2-5; 7 positions match TRBD1. In germline, CDR1 is SGHTS, CDR2 YDEGEE. V was clipped by 4 bases and J by 4 bases; unmatched bases: 13. This CDR3 comprises 16 residues. For the CDR3, the DNA is TGTGCCAGCAGCCCCTACAGGGGAACTACAAGAGAGACCCAGTACTTC. Translating it yields CASSPYRGTTRETQYF.

This rearrangement joins TRBV6-5 to TRBJ2-7; TRBD1 matches 9 bases. The CDR3 consists of 14 residues. The J segment lost 0 bases and the V segment lost 6 bases, leaving 3 bases of the junction unmatched. The germline V gene encodes CDR1 MNHEY and CDR2 SVGAGI. The CDR3 bases are TGTGCCAGCAGCCGACAGGGGGTCTCCTACGAGCAGTACTTC. This translates into CASSRQGVSYEQYF.

This rearrangement joins TRBV23-1 to TRBJ2-3, with 11 bases fitting TRBD2. TRBV23-1 is an open reading frame, and its role is uncertain. The V and J ends lost 11 bases and 0 bases, in that order; junction bases with no gene match: 13. This CDR3 is built from 17 residues. The CDR3, as DNA: TGCGCCCATCCTAGCGGGGGGACCAAATTTAGCACAGATACGCAGTATTTT. Its protein product is CAHPSGGTKFSTDTQYF.

V gene TRBV30 combines with J gene TRBJ2-4; the D is unclear. The CDR3 is 11 residues long. V dropped 4 bases and J dropped 1 base, with 2 bases sitting between them. CDR1 and CDR2 from the germline V gene are GTSNPN and SVGIG (reference sequence). CDR3 bases: TGTGCCTGGACGGCCAAAAACATTCAGTACTTC. This gives the protein CAWTAKNIQYF.

The CDR3 DNA follows: TGTGCCAGCAGTGGTTTAGCGGCAGATACGCAGTATTTT. It codes for CASSGLAADTQYF. V is TRBV6-1 and J is TRBJ2-3; TRBD2 is a possible D gene (6 bases). The germline V and J ends were trimmed by 4 bases and 4 bases, with 9 bases remaining between them. The CDR3 is 13 residues long. In germline, CDR1 is MNHNS, CDR2 SASEGT.

The gene calls are TRBV28 and TRBJ2-3, with D uncertain. Per germline, CDR1 MDHEN and CDR2 SYDVKM. The CDR3 covers 15 residues. V dropped 6 bases and J dropped 2 bases, with 15 bases sitting between them. The CDR3 here is CASRPAPGFTDTQYF. CDR3 DNA: TGTGCCAGCAGGCCCGCCCCAGGCTTCACAGATACGCAGTATTTT.

This clone was counted a few times. The chain joins TRBV7-2 to TRBJ2-5; D is undetermined. Germline V CDR1 and CDR2: SGHTA, FQGNSA. V was cut by 1 base and J by 1 base, with 7 bases left in between. The CDR3 has 14 residues. The CDR3, as DNA: TGTGCCAGCAGCTTAGACCTCGGCCAAGAGACCCAGTACTTC. Residues: CASSLDLGQETQYF.

The V gene is TRBV29-1, the J gene TRBJ1-4, with 8 nucleotides matching TRBD1. CDR1 is SQVTM, CDR2 ANQGSEA, per germline. There are 15 residues in the CDR3. With V trimmed by 3 bases and J by 7 bases, 10 bases remained unmatched. The CDR3 region is CSVDPYQGAGEKLFF. The CDR3 DNA reads as TGCAGCGTTGACCCCTACCAGGGGGCTGGTGAAAAACTGTTTTTT.

This chain joins TRBV30 and TRBJ2-7; 9 bases match TRBD1. Germline trimming cut 6 bases from V and 3 bases from J; bases unmatched to any gene: 9. CDR1 and CDR2 from the germline V gene are GTSNPN and SVGIG (reference sequence). The CDR3 is made up of 14 amino acids. CDR3 sequence reads: CACPSGQGVYEQYF. The CDR3 DNA reads as TGTGCCTGCCCTTCGGGACAGGGTGTCTACGAGCAGTACTTC.

This chain connects TRBV29-1 to TRBJ1-2; unclear D gene. Trimming stripped 7 bases from V and 0 bases from J, with 6 bases between. CDR3 size: 11 residues. Looked up from germline, CDR1 is SQVTM and CDR2 is ANQGSEA. The CDR3 nucleotides read TGCAGCGGCGCAACTAACTATGGCTACACCTTC. Amino acids: CSGATNYGYTF. Full variable domain (outside the CDR3, taken from reference TRBV29-1 and TRBJ1-2): SAVISQKPSRDICQRGTSLTIQCQVDSQVTMMFWYRQQPGQSLTLIATANQGSEATYESGFVIDKFPISRPNLTFSTLTVSNMSPEDSSIYLCSGATNYGYTFGSGTRLTVV.

The CDR3 bases are TGTGCCAGCACTCCGGGGGGTACTAACTATGGCTACACCTTC. The encoded protein is CASTPGGTNYGYTF. The J gene is TRBJ1-2, the V gene TRBV27, with D possibly being TRBD1 (5 bases). This CDR3 comprises 14 residues. The V gene's germline CDR1 is MNHEY and CDR2 SMNVEV (reference sequence). Trimming removed 7 bases from V and 0 bases from J, with 12 bases in between.

This chain connects TRBV30 to TRBJ2-3; tentative D call: TRBD2 (5 bases). The CDR3 is made up of 13 amino acids. CDR1 is GTSNPN, CDR2 SVGIG, per germline (reference sequence). V was shortened by 0 bases and J by 5 bases, with 9 bases between the two germline ends. For the CDR3, the DNA is TGTGCCTGGAGTGTACGACGGGGAGATACGCAGTATTTT. Amino acid sequence: CAWSVRRGDTQYF.

The gene calls are TRBV5-1 and TRBJ2-3; maybe TRBD1 (6 bases). With 4 bases removed from V and 0 bases from J, the gap between germline ends came to 15 bases. Per germline, CDR1 SGHRS and CDR2 YFSETQ. The CDR3 consists of 16 residues. The CDR3 DNA reads TGCGCCAGCAGCCGAGAAGGGGGTGAGAGCACAGATACGCAGTATTTT. Translating it yields CASSREGGESTDTQYF.

This sequence joins TRBV5-6 and TRBJ1-2, with TRBD1 matching over 9 bases. The CDR3 totals 13 residues. V trimming: 0 bases; J trimming: 10 bases; junction bases outside the gene matches: 4. Germline V CDR1 and CDR2: SGHDT, YYEEEE. CDR3 loop: CASSLEDRGAYTF. Written as DNA, the CDR3 is TGTGCCAGCAGCTTGGAGGACAGGGGCGCCTACACCTTC. The complete variable domain, with remaining parts taken from reference TRBV5-6 and TRBJ1-2, reads DAGVTQSPTHLIKTRGQQVTLRCSPKSGHDTVSWYQQALGQGPQFIFQYYEEEERQRGNFPDRFSGHQFPNYSSELNVNALLLGDSALYLCASSLEDRGAYTFGSGTRLTVV.